This TCR beta chain was observed in a study of T cells in tuberculosis. The overall study: In South Africa, adults with active tuberculosis were compared with IGRA-negative and latently infected IGRA-positive adolescents. Overall study results and limits: Active tuberculosis alpha repertoires lay closer to GMM-specific TCRs than controls'.

Each donor contributed 85,000 to 100,000 T cells on average, unsorted. For this clone: Its antigen is currently unknown.

The V segment lost 3 bases and the J segment 1 base; nucleotides outside the gene matches: 3. The CDR3 sequence is 16 residues long. CDR1 SGHNT and CDR2 YYREEE come from the germline V gene (reference sequence). Method: immunoSEQ multiplex PCR; TCRdb's copy keeps in-frame clones and lacks some. Of about 33,000 clones detected, 85% to 95% appear once; the ten largest clones hold 6.5% to 9.5%. This clonotype originated in a donor aged 5 to 30 with latent tuberculosis or without tuberculosis infection. Some clones in this sample may be carry-over from other donors' samples. This chain links TRBV5-4 with TRBJ2-2, with TRBD2 matching over 10 bases. The sequencing input was PBMCs. As DNA, the CDR3 is TGTGCCAGCAGCTCGCGGACTAGCGGGAACACCGGGGAGCTGTTTTTT. This sequence encodes CASSSRTSGNTGELFF.